The 18 T cell receptor beta chains below all came from one sample that was sequenced in a study of spatial heterogeneity in lung cancer. A single record per CDR3 protein comes from TCRdb applying MiXCR to the 5' RACE reads. The table has around 48,000 distinct CDR3 sequences, under 6% seen once. This sample's time point: sample taken at primary tumor resection. The material sequenced was PBMCs, taken at surgery. The origin of the receptors is a male donor with early-stage non-small cell lung cancer.

There are many counts of this clonotype. The V and J genes are TRBV4-3 and TRBJ1-6, with a tentative D call TRBD1 (5 bases). Deletions cut 1 base from V and 5 bases from J, with 15 bases between. In germline, CDR1 is LGHNA, CDR2 YSLEER. The CDR3 sequence is 17 residues long. The CDR3, as DNA: TGCGCCAGCAGCCAAGTAACCCGGTTGGGGGATAATTCACCCCTCCACTTT. This encodes CASSQVTRLGDNSPLHF.

This clonotype was counted only a few times. The V and J genes are TRBV10-1 and TRBJ2-4; D unclear. CDR1 and CDR2 (germline): WNHNN, SYGVQD (reference sequence). The V end lost 6 bases, the J end lost 0 bases, and 9 bases lay between the germline ends. The CDR3 loop spans 14 amino acids. CDR3 residues: CASRSGVAKNIQYF. CDR3 sequence (DNA): TGCGCCAGCAGGTCGGGTGTAGCCAAAAACATTCAGTACTTC.

This clonotype was seen ten or more times. The chain is built from TRBV7-8 and TRBJ2-7; D unresolved. V lost 2 bases and J lost 0, with 11 bases in between. Germline CDR1 reads SGHVS; CDR2 reads FQNEAQ. The length of the CDR3 is 15 residues. The CDR3 region is CASSLQQTFSYEQYF. The DNA of the CDR3 is TGTGCCAGCAGCTTACAGCAAACCTTCTCCTACGAGCAGTACTTC.

V usage is TRBV14 and J usage is TRBJ2-7, with 11 bases identical to TRBD2. The CDR3 length is 17 residues. Per the germline V gene, CDR1 is SGHDN and CDR2 is FVKESK. After removal of 4 bases from V and 2 bases from J, the junction contained 10 bases not matched to a gene. CDR3 region: CASSPGLAGSNAYEQYF. The CDR3, as DNA: TGTGCCAGCAGCCCCGGACTAGCGGGCTCGAACGCCTACGAGCAGTACTTC.

At least ten counts were recorded for this clonotype. The chain combines TRBV6-6 with TRBJ2-7, with D unclear. This CDR3 is 12 amino acids long. Germline CDR1 is MNHNY and CDR2 is SVGAGI (reference sequence). The V and J ends lost 0 bases and 7 bases respectively, with 7 bases between them. The CDR3 reads CASSYSLIEQYF. CDR3 in DNA: TGTGCCAGCAGTTACTCGCTAATTGAGCAGTACTTC.

This clonotype has more than one count but fewer than ten. The CDR3 DNA follows: TGCAGTGTCCTATTCCGGGACAGCTCCTACGAGCAGTACTTC. This gives the protein CSVLFRDSSYEQYF. The gene calls are TRBV20-1 and TRBJ2-7, with TRBD1 matching over 7 bases. After removal of 7 bases from V and 0 bases from J, the junction contained 9 bases not matched to a gene. From germline, CDR1 is DFQATT and CDR2 SNEGSKA (reference sequence). The CDR3 consists of 14 residues.

This clonotype was detected many times. The chain employs TRBV20-1 and TRBJ2-1; possibly TRBD1 or TRBD2 for D (5 bases each). The V end lost 6 bases, the J end lost 7 bases, and 13 bases lay between the germline ends. Germline assignment: CDR1 DFQATT and CDR2 SNEGSKA (reference sequence). The CDR3 has 12 residues. The CDR3 is CSARDPWNEQFF. The CDR3 DNA is TGCAGTGCCCGGGACCCCTGGAATGAGCAGTTCTTC.

V usage is TRBV19 and J usage is TRBJ1-5; D not resolved. V was cut by 4 bases and J by 3 bases, with 7 bases left in between. There are 13 residues in the CDR3. CDR1 is LNHDA and CDR2 is SQIVND in the germline V gene (reference sequence). The CDR3 region has the DNA TGTGCCAGTAGTAATCAGGCCAATCAGCCCCAGCATTTT. It specifies CASSNQANQPQHF.

This clonotype appeared many times. The V call is TRBV29-1, the J call TRBJ2-2; D is perhaps TRBD1 (7 bases). CDR1 is SQVTM, CDR2 ANQGSEA, per germline. V was shortened by 2 bases and J by 5 bases, with 12 bases between the two germline ends. The CDR3 is made up of 14 amino acids. The CDR3 is CSVERQGGTGELFF. The CDR3 coding sequence is TGCAGCGTTGAACGACAGGGAGGTACCGGGGAGCTGTTTTTT.

This clonotype was counted ten times or more. V gene TRBV7-9 combines with J gene TRBJ1-2; unclear D gene. The CDR3 has 12 residues. The germline V and J ends were trimmed by 5 bases and 4 bases, with 8 bases remaining between them. Germline CDR1 is SEHNR and CDR2 is FQNEAQ (reference sequence). The CDR3 spells CASSSWGYGYTF. The DNA for the CDR3 is TGTGCCAGCAGCAGTTGGGGCTATGGCTACACCTTC.

This clonotype was seen ten or more times. This chain uses TRBV9 with TRBJ2-1, with 7 bases fitting TRBD2. V gave up 1 base and J gave up 7 bases; unmatched junction bases: 5. The CDR3 contains 14 residues. From germline, CDR1 is SGDLS and CDR2 YYNGEE. CDR3 sequence: CASSVWASGNEQFF. Here the CDR3 DNA reads TGTGCCAGCAGCGTATGGGCTAGCGGAAATGAGCAGTTCTTC. The variable domain in full, with the rest retrieved from reference TRBV9 and TRBJ2-1, is DSGVTQTPKHLITATGQRVTLRCSPRSGDLSVYWYQQSLDQGLQFLIQYYNGEERAKGNILERFSAQQFPDLHSELNLSSLELGDSALYFCASSVWASGNEQFFGPGTRLTVL.

This clonotype was observed many times. The rearrangement joins TRBV28 to TRBJ1-6; D call uncertain. There are 12 residues in the CDR3. Trimming removed 5 bases from V and 4 bases from J, with 3 bases in between. The germline gives CDR1 MDHEN, CDR2 SYDVKM. The CDR3: CASSLYNSPLHF. The CDR3 DNA reads as TGTGCCAGCAGTCTTTATAATTCACCCCTCCACTTT.

J is TRBJ2-5 and V is TRBV3-1, with D uncertain. Trimming pared 3 bases from V and 0 bases from J, leaving 5 bases between. In germline, CDR1 is LGHDT, CDR2 YNNKEL (reference sequence). The CDR3 runs to 13 residues. DNA of the CDR3: TGTGCCAGCAGCCACCGGAACCAAGAGACCCAGTACTTC. Translated, it gives CASSHRNQETQYF.

This clonotype was counted at least ten times. The chain combines TRBV13 with TRBJ2-7; TRBD2 matches at 8 bases. This CDR3 is 15 amino acids long. The J segment lost 4 bases and the V segment lost 5 bases, leaving 10 bases of the junction unmatched. The germline V gene encodes CDR1 PRHDT and CDR2 FYEKMQ (reference sequence). DNA of the CDR3: TGTGCCAGCAGCCCCGCGGCGGGGGGAGAATACGAGCAGTACTTC. Translation gives CASSPAAGGEYEQYF.

This clonotype has a count of ten or more. The rearrangement joins TRBV27 to TRBJ1-1; D ambiguous. Trimming left V 10 bases short and J 8 bases short, with 14 bases between. Germline assignment: CDR1 MNHEY and CDR2 SMNVEV (reference sequence). The CDR3 contains 11 residues. This chain's CDR3 is CANLGRREAFF. The CDR3 bases are TGTGCCAACCTCGGGCGCAGGGAAGCTTTCTTT.

This clonotype was recorded at least ten times. This chain joins TRBV5-1 and TRBJ1-4, with TRBD1 matching 7 bases. The CDR3 contains 14 residues. In germline, CDR1 is SGHRS, CDR2 YFSETQ. V shed 4 bases and J 6 bases; nucleotides not matched to a gene: 6. This CDR3 reads CASSRTGGDEKLFF. The DNA of the CDR3 is TGCGCCAGCAGCCGGACAGGCGGGGATGAAAAACTGTTTTTT. The variable domain in full, completed from reference TRBV5-1 and TRBJ1-4, reads KAGVTQTPRYLIKTRGQQVTLSCSPISGHRSVSWYQQTPGQGLQFLFEYFSETQRNKGNFPGRFSGRQFSNSRSEMNVSTLELGDSALYLCASSRTGGDEKLFFGSGTQLSVL.

The table lists this clonotype with many counts. This sequence joins TRBV7-8 and TRBJ2-2; a possible D gene is TRBD1 (5 bases). Germline-derived CDR1 and CDR2 are SGHVS and FQNEAQ. This CDR3 spans 18 amino acids. Trimming stripped 2 bases from V and 6 bases from J, with 22 bases between. The CDR3 protein is CASSLTQYQPGFSGELFF. The CDR3 DNA follows: TGTGCCAGCAGCTTAACACAGTACCAACCAGGGTTCTCCGGGGAGCTGTTTTTT.

This clonotype was seen only a few times. This chain joins TRBV3-1 and TRBJ2-7, with 8 bases matching TRBD2. The ends lost 5 bases at V and 6 bases at J; junction bases unmatched: 6. The CDR3 contains 13 residues. The germline CDR1 and CDR2 sequences are LGHDT and YNNKEL (reference sequence). CDR3 nucleotides: TGTGCCAGCAGCTACGGACTAGCCTCCGAGCAGTACTTC. Translation gives CASSYGLASEQYF.